This T cell receptor beta chain was documented in a study of T cells in Graves' hyperthyroidism and ophthalmopathy. Researchers amplified the TCR beta CDR3 regions from RNA transcripts. A set of HTBI primers served as the primers for a first-round RT-PCR of the TCR CDR3. MiXCR, applied by TCRdb to the multiplex PCR reads, yields one record per CDR3 protein. Of 650,000 to 850,000 distinct CDR3 sequences in the sample, around 19% were seen once. The germline V gene encodes CDR1 SGHDT and CDR2 YYEEEE. Trimming left V 6 bases short and J 0 bases short, with 16 bases between. The CDR3 spans 17 residues. The chain couples TRBV5-6 to TRBJ1-6; D call uncertain. Sequencing input: blood. The sequence derives from a woman aged 45 to 65 with Graves' hyperthyroidism that later progressed to Graves' ophthalmopathy. This CDR3 reads CASNSRRSSSYNSPLHF. The CDR3 region has the DNA TGTGCCAGCAACTCAAGGCGGAGCAGCTCCTATAATTCACCCCTCCACTTT.